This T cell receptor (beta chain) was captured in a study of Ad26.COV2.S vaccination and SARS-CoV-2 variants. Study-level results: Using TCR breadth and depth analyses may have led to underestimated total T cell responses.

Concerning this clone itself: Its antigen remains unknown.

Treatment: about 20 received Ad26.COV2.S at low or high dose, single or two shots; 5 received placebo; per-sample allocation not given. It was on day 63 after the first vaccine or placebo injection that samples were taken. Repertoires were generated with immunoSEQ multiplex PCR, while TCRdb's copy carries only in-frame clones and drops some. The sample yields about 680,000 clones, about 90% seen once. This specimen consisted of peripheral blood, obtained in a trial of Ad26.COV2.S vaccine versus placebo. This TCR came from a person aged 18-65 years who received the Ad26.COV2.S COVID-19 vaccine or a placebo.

The CDR3 sequence is CASSLRGTETQYF. CDR3 DNA sequence: TGTGCCAGCTCACTACGGGGAACAGAGACCCAGTACTTC. The chain is built from TRBV18 and TRBJ2-5, with TRBD2 as a possible D gene (5 bases). Germline-derived CDR1 and CDR2 are KGHSH and LQKENI. The CDR3 has 13 residues. Trimming stripped 4 bases from V and 4 bases from J, with 10 bases between.